This T cell receptor (beta chain) was sequenced during a study of shared clonotypes between healthy human individuals. The wider study: Each donor's CD4 naive and CD4 memory cells filled three plates apiece, CD8 naive two, and CD8 memory one. Study-level results: The expectation was that sequencing depth would affect clonotype sharing among donors.

A note on this clone: The antigen remains unidentified.

Measured with immunoSEQ multiplex PCR; TCRdb has only the in-frame clones, and not every one. The table records approximately 2,300,000 clones, 85% to 95% of them present only once. V was pared by 1 base and J by 7 bases, with 13 bases between. The CDR3 runs 14 residues. Germline loops: CDR1 SGHAT, CDR2 FQNNGV. The chain has TRBV11-2 and TRBJ1-2; D call uncertain. This sequence originates from a man aged 18 to 29 in good health. Some clones in this sample may be carry-over from other donors' samples. The sequenced material came from naive CD4+ T cells from PBMCs. Specified subset: CD45RA+ positively selected. CDR3 loop: CASSLVPSVGGYTF. DNA of the CDR3: TGTGCCAGCAGCTTAGTTCCCTCGGTGGGTGGCTACACCTTC.